This T cell receptor (beta chain) was obtained from a study of cytomegalovirus exposure and HLA in healthy donors. Study-wide results and limits: There were a few CMV-associated chains whose specificity for CMV antigens was confirmed in vitro.

There were likely unrecorded immune exposures, though donors were nominally healthy when sampled. The PCR made use of 60 Vbeta and 13 Jbeta primers. Generated by immunoSEQ multiplex PCR, the TCRdb table keeps only in-frame clones and is missing some. The table records about 170,000 clones, 70% to 90% of them present only once. Germline lookup yields CDR1 SGHAT and CDR2 FQNNGV. This CDR3 spans 12 amino acids. V lost 1 base and J 11 bases, leaving 11 bases between the germline ends. About this clone: The antigen is undetermined.

The clonotype originates from a man under 40 in good health and CMV-seropositive. The rearrangement uses TRBV11-2 and TRBJ2-5; unclear D gene. The sample taken for sequencing was PBMCs. The DNA of the CDR3 is TGTGCCAGCAGCTTAGTTCTGGAGCAGCAGTACTTC. It yields the protein CASSLVLEQQYF.